A selection of T cell receptor beta chains follows, all from one sample in a study of blood T cell repertoires in COVID-19. Data came from immunoSEQ multiplex PCR; TCRdb stores just in-frame clones and leaves some out. The sample has 40,000 to 45,000 clones, about nine tenths seen once; the top ten hold roughly 21%. Material for sequencing was peripheral blood. The receptors originated from a man aged 45-65 years with active COVID-19. The conserved cysteine and the conserved F or W are not part of the CDR3 here. Fields, in order: J gene, V gene, CDR3 protein.

j_gene: TRBJ2-7; v_gene: TRBV29-1; CDR3aa: SVERLGQVSYEQY
j_gene: TRBJ1-2; v_gene: TRBV29-1; CDR3aa: SVEAGDYGYT
j_gene: TRBJ2-6; v_gene: TRBV6-1; CDR3aa: ASSDRGPFGANVLT
j_gene: TRBJ1-6; v_gene: TRBV28; CDR3aa: ASSSVGGYNSPLH
j_gene: TRBJ2-5; v_gene: TRBV28; CDR3aa: ASSLYGGETQY
j_gene: TRBJ2-7; v_gene: TRBV6-2/TRBV6-3; CDR3aa: ASSSPGLAGDYEQY
j_gene: TRBJ1-6; v_gene: TRBV7-9; CDR3aa: ASSVQGYSPLH
j_gene: TRBJ1-5; v_gene: TRBV28; CDR3aa: ASSSYQPQH
j_gene: TRBJ2-1; v_gene: TRBV9; CDR3aa: ASSGPQGNEQF
j_gene: TRBJ1-5; v_gene: TRBV7-9; CDR3aa: ASSLTAYQPQH
j_gene: TRBJ1-6; v_gene: TRBV14; CDR3aa: ASSQRVWNSPLH
j_gene: TRBJ2-1; v_gene: TRBV5-1; CDR3aa: ASSLSGGGNEQF
j_gene: TRBJ2-7; v_gene: TRBV9; CDR3aa: ASSVGPFLGTGGHEQY
j_gene: TRBJ2-7; v_gene: TRBV3-1/TRBV3-2; CDR3aa: ASSPEGFQYYEQY
j_gene: TRBJ1-2; v_gene: TRBV30; CDR3aa: ASDSYRADYGYT
j_gene: TRBJ1-5; v_gene: TRBV18; CDR3aa: ASSPPSGAANQPQH
j_gene: TRBJ2-7; v_gene: TRBV7-9; CDR3aa: ASSLAGSHEQY
j_gene: TRBJ2-1; v_gene: TRBV10-3; CDR3aa: AIRTGSSYNEQF
j_gene: TRBJ2-5; v_gene: TRBV27; CDR3aa: ASSGRVQETQY
j_gene: TRBJ2-3; v_gene: TRBV5-4; CDR3aa: ASSFGLTVPDTQY
j_gene: TRBJ2-3; v_gene: TRBV11-3; CDR3aa: ASSHRLAGEGGADTQY
j_gene: TRBJ2-7; v_gene: TRBV5-5; CDR3aa: ASSLAEGLEQY
j_gene: TRBJ2-5; v_gene: TRBV10-3; CDR3aa: AISPNREGETQY
j_gene: TRBJ2-7; v_gene: TRBV20-1; CDR3aa: SAILAGSPS
j_gene: TRBJ2-3; v_gene: TRBV2; CDR3aa: ASTRLAGPTDTQY
j_gene: TRBJ2-7; v_gene: TRBV5-4; CDR3aa: ASSSGTSPYEQY
j_gene: TRBJ2-7; v_gene: TRBV14; CDR3aa: ASSQGSASEQY
j_gene: TRBJ2-7; v_gene: TRBV30; CDR3aa: AWTGQGYEQY
j_gene: TRBJ2-1; v_gene: TRBV3-1/TRBV3-2; CDR3aa: ASSLRYNEQF
j_gene: TRBJ2-3; v_gene: TRBV18; CDR3aa: ASSPVSGSTDTQY
j_gene: TRBJ2-5; v_gene: TRBV6-2/TRBV6-3; CDR3aa: ASSYSPLLTDRGETQY
j_gene: TRBJ1-5; v_gene: TRBV7-9; CDR3aa: ASGRQGENQPQH